Given below is one T cell receptor (beta chain) in context. Its binding antigen is unknown. It has no much larger one-base neighbor in the sample; base qualities were not kept. High-throughput TCR beta sequencing profiled peripheral blood CD8+ and CD4+ T cells from healthy donors, Susac syndrome patients and multiple sclerosis patients. Healthy donors were included as age- and sex-matched controls. Bulk CD8+ and CD4+ T cells were purified by magnetic negative isolation, whereas CD8+ TEMRA cells were enriched by FACS. Blood was collected in EDTA tubes and processed within 24 hours, with PBMCs isolated through density gradient centrifugation. PBMCs intended for TCR sequencing were cryopreserved in liquid nitrogen and were subsequently thawed in a 37 degrees C water bath. A purity of at least 90% was achieved for sorted or isolated CD4+, CD8+ and CD8+ TEMRA cells. RNA was extracted using the RNeasy kit, and roughly 0.5 to 1 microgram was reverse transcribed with random hexamers. TCR beta CDR3 regions were amplified with the immunoSEQ multiplex PCR assay covering 54 Vbeta and 13 Jbeta segments. PCR amplification bias was corrected by using a synthetic template baseline for primer optimization and computational correction. On the authors' methods: Reads were annotated to V, D and J genes per IMGT and analyzed with immunoSEQ Analyzer, keeping only productive sequences. To calculate clonality, Shannon entropy was normalized by log2 of the number of productive unique sequences and then subtracted from one. For each patient and control, public and private clones were evaluated among the 100 most prevalent clones. Clones were defined as Susac-specific when absent from the healthy and MS cohorts, from about a thousand published viral clones and from other ImmuneACCESS disease sequences. TCRdb itself trimmed the public reads at Q25 with fastp, ran MiXCR and retained productive beta chains. Each entry merges the rows of one CDR3 protein and shows their most common DNA and genes. TCRdb's processing, not the authors', yielded these V and J calls. This sample lists some 120,000 distinct CDR3 sequences; roughly 95% were detected once. Around 0.12% of the sample is held by the ten biggest clonotypes.

These data are taken from a study of CD8 T cells in Susac syndrome (dated 2019 in TCRdb). Turning to the overall study: The study used repertoire sequencing to test whether antigen drove CD8+ T cell activation and differentiation in Susac syndrome. The paper as a whole reports these results and caveats: The number of individuals in the TCR sequencing and HLA analysis was acknowledged as relatively small.

V lost 3 bases and J lost 0 bases; the stretch between them is 11 bases long. The CDR3 starts with the cysteine, ends with the phenylalanine, and has 15 residues. The kept DNA is CDR3 alone, 45 bases in frame from the first base. CDR1 and CDR2 (SGHDN, FVKESK) derive from the germline V gene. In this chain, TRBV14 is recombined with TRBJ1-1, and the D gene may be TRBD1, 5 bases matching. This sequence originates from a human donor in good health. Sequencing used CD4+ T cells from PBMCs. The nucleotide sequence is given as TGTGCCAGCAGCCACACCGGGACGGTGAACACTGAAGCTTTCTTT. It translates as CASSHTGTVNTEAFF. Where the CDR3 stops, the reference TRBV14 and TRBJ1-1 genes take over; the full variable domain is EAGVTQFPSHSVIEKGQTVTLRCDPISGHDNLYWYRRVMGKEIKFLLHFVKESKQDESGMPNNRFLAERTGGTYSTLKVQPAELEDSGVYFCASSHTGTVNTEAFFGQGTRLTVV.